This T cell receptor (beta chain) was identified in a study of naive and memory T cell subsets. At least ten counts were recorded for this clonotype. Both TRBC1 and TRBC2 were covered by a beta constant-region primer of two equimolar oligonucleotides. TCRdb passed the UMI-ligation and nested PCR reads through MiXCR, listing each CDR3 protein once. The sample has roughly 98,000 distinct CDR3 sequences; 7% are singletons. CD8 T cells were positively selected from what remained after CD4 positive selection. The CDR3 length is 14 residues. V shed 4 bases, J shed 4 bases, and the junction held 3 bases outside the gene matches.

The chain links TRBV12-3 or TRBV12-4 to TRBJ1-5; 8 nucleotides match TRBD1. Sequencing was done on a sample of central memory CD4+ T cells from blood. This sequence was found in a human donor in good health. CDR3 in DNA: TGTGCCAGCAGTTCCGGACAGGGTAATCAGCCCCAGCATTTT. This gives the protein CASSSGQGNQPQHF.